Shown below are 25 T cell receptor beta chains from a single sample sequenced in a study of radiotherapy plus CTLA-4 blockade in lung cancer. Clones were read by immunoSEQ multiplex PCR, and TCRdb kept only the in-frame ones, dropping some. Seen here are tens of thousands of clones, around 81% observed once, and the top ten hold 3.5% to 4.5%. Here the sequenced sample was peripheral blood, taken from a patient treated with radiotherapy plus ipilimumab. These receptors originate from a human donor with non-small cell lung cancer who had a partial response to radiotherapy plus ipilimumab. Some clones in this sample may be carry-over from other donors' samples.

The chain combines TRBV5-1 with TRBJ2-5; 7 bases align to TRBD1. The DNA end is more similar to TRBJ2-7, so the J call may be wrong. The CDR3 is 14 residues long. CDR1 and CDR2 from the germline V gene are SGHRS and YFSETQ. CDR3 amino acids: CASSPGTVDYEQYF. The DNA for the CDR3 is TGCGCCAGCAGTCCAGGGACAGTAGACTACGAGCAGTACTTC.

The rearrangement joins TRBV20-1 to TRBJ2-5, with a possible D match to TRBD1 (6 bases). Near its end, the DNA agrees better with TRBJ2-7, so the J call may be wrong. Looked up from germline, CDR1 is DFQATT and CDR2 is SNEGSKA (reference sequence). The length of the CDR3 is 11 residues. The DNA of the CDR3 is TGCAGTGCTAAACAGGGCTACGAGCAGTACTTC. Translated, it gives CSAKQGYEQYF.

The count of this clone is one. The CDR3 DNA is TGTGCCAGTAGTAGCAACAGGGGGTCAGATACGCAGTATTTT. This encodes CASSSNRGSDTQYF. The V call is TRBV19, the J call TRBJ2-3; 8 bases line up with TRBD1. Trimming removed 4 bases from V and 4 bases from J; junction bases left unmatched: 4. Germline V gene sequence: CDR1 LNHDA, CDR2 SQIVND (reference sequence). This CDR3 is 14 amino acids long.

This clone was counted once. This rearrangement joins TRBV5-1 to TRBJ2-2, with D hard to call. The V gene's germline CDR1 is SGHRS and CDR2 YFSETQ. The CDR3 loop spans 14 amino acids. V lost 0 bases to trimming and J lost 6 bases, with 9 bases between them. CDR3 loop: CASSLAPSSGELFF. In nucleotides, the CDR3 is TGCGCCAGCAGCTTGGCCCCTAGTTCCGGGGAGCTGTTTTTT.

This clone was seen a handful of times. The rearrangement links TRBV6-1 to TRBJ2-2, with D possibly matching TRBD2 (6 bases). Germline assignment: CDR1 MNHNS and CDR2 SASEGT. Trimming stripped 3 bases from V and 6 bases from J, with 11 bases between. The CDR3 consists of 14 residues. CDR3 protein: CASSESWEAGELFF. Written as DNA, the CDR3 is TGTGCCAGCAGTGAGTCATGGGAGGCCGGGGAGCTGTTTTTT.

In the case of this clone: The sample carries other DNA sequences with the same CDR3. The rearrangement uses TRBV7-2 and TRBJ2-5, with 13 bases matching TRBD2. J was trimmed by 5 bases and V by 1 base; bases with no gene match: 4. The CDR3 loop spans 16 amino acids. Germline-derived CDR1 and CDR2 are SGHTA and FQGNSA. The CDR3 DNA sequence: TGTGCCAGCAGCTTAGGACTAGCGGGGGGCCGGGAGACCCAGTACTTC. This translates into CASSLGLAGGRETQYF.

The chain recombines TRBV7-2 with TRBJ2-7; 12 bases map to TRBD2. This CDR3 is 17 amino acids long. The germline gives CDR1 SGHTA, CDR2 FQGNSA. Unmatched junction bases numbered 13, after V lost 7 bases and J lost 3 bases. CDR3 DNA sequence: TGTGCCAGCACTTCCCACCAACTAGCGGGGGGTGGCTACGAGCAGTACTTC. The encoded protein is CASTSHQLAGGGYEQYF.

The chain recombines TRBV20-1 with TRBJ2-5; the D is unclear. Germline-derived CDR1 and CDR2 are DFQATT and SNEGSKA (reference sequence). The V end lost 6 bases, the J end lost 9 bases, and 14 bases lay between the germline ends. The CDR3 consists of 11 residues. This chain's CDR3 is CSAPRMAAQYF. CDR3 nucleotides: TGCAGTGCGCCGCGAATGGCGGCCCAGTACTTC.

V usage is TRBV7-8 and J usage is TRBJ1-1, with a tentative D call TRBD1 (5 bases). The CDR3 totals 14 residues. CDR1 and CDR2 (germline): SGHVS, FQNEAQ. V lost 1 base, J lost 7 bases, and 13 bases lay in between. The CDR3 DNA follows: TGTGCCAGCAGCTTAGGTGGGGCGAAGAATGAAGCTTTCTTT. Protein: CASSLGGAKNEAFF.

This clone came up once. The chain couples TRBV30 to TRBJ2-2; 12 bases are a match to TRBD2. J was trimmed by 6 bases and V by 4 bases; bases with no gene match: 9. CDR1 is GTSNPN, CDR2 SVGIG, per germline (reference sequence). The CDR3 is 16 amino acids. Here the CDR3 DNA reads TGTGCCTGGAAAGGGACTAGCGGGTGGGGGGCCGGGGAGCTGTTTTTT. Residues: CAWKGTSGWGAGELFF.

Comment on this clone: This same CDR3 is encoded by further DNA sequences in the sample. The rearrangement uses TRBV11-3 and TRBJ2-7, with 7 nucleotides matching TRBD1. CDR1 is SGHNT, CDR2 YENEEA, per germline. J was trimmed by 7 bases and V by 5 bases; bases with no gene match: 11. The CDR3 has 14 amino acids. CDR3 nucleotide sequence: TGTGCCAGCAGCGTGACAGGGAAGATTTGGGAGCAGTACTTC. This sequence encodes CASSVTGKIWEQYF. Looking up the rest from reference TRBV11-3 and TRBJ2-7 gives the full variable domain: EAGVVQSPRYKIIEKKQPVAFWCNPISGHNTLYWYLQNLGQGPELLIRYENEEAVDDSQLPKDRFSAERLKGVDSTLKIQPAELGDSAVYLCASSVTGKIWEQYFGPGTRLTVT.

This clone was detected only once. The rearrangement links TRBV5-1 to TRBJ2-1; no clear D gene. The CDR3 consists of 14 residues. With 1 base removed from V and 7 bases from J, the gap between germline ends came to 12 bases. CDR1 and CDR2 from the germline V gene are SGHRS and YFSETQ. The CDR3 sequence: CASSLTTSGNEQFF. The CDR3 nucleotides are TGCGCCAGCAGCTTGACTACCTCGGGTAATGAGCAGTTCTTC.

The rearrangement links TRBV6-1 to TRBJ1-6; 8 bases match TRBD1. The V segment lost 4 bases and the J segment 9 bases; nucleotides outside the gene matches: 8. The CDR3 length is 15 residues. CDR1 and CDR2 (germline): MNHNS, SASEGT. This CDR3 reads CASSGDGQGRSPLHF. CDR3 DNA sequence: TGTGCCAGCAGTGGAGATGGACAGGGTCGTTCACCCCTCCACTTT.

The chain has TRBV7-9 and TRBJ2-3, with D perhaps matching TRBD1 (6 bases). Germline V gene lookup returns CDR1 SEHNR and CDR2 FQNEAQ (reference sequence). The V end lost 5 bases, the J end lost 5 bases, and 23 bases lay between the germline ends. This CDR3 contains 17 residues. The CDR3 DNA follows: TGTGCCAGCAGCCTCAGGGGACGGTACCCAGAGGGAGATACGCAGTATTTT. Translation gives CASSLRGRYPEGDTQYF.

This clone was found once. The chain joins TRBV18 to TRBJ2-7, with TRBD2 matching over 9 bases. Germline values: CDR1 KGHSH, CDR2 LQKENI. There are 13 residues in the CDR3. The J segment lost 7 bases and the V segment lost 4 bases, leaving 5 bases of the junction unmatched. In nucleotides, the CDR3 is TGTGCCAGCTCACTTAGCGGGAGTGGGGAGCAGTACTTC. As protein: CASSLSGSGEQYF.

The chain employs TRBV6-5 and TRBJ1-1; D is possibly TRBD1 (5 bases). Trimming cost V 0 bases and J 1 base, with 12 bases left between them. The CDR3 extends over 16 amino acids. Germline V gives CDR1 MNHEY, CDR2 SVGAGI. CDR3 in DNA: TGTGCCAGCAGTTACTCACCCGACAGACAGAACACTGAAGCTTTCTTT. This codes for CASSYSPDRQNTEAFF.

The J gene is TRBJ2-2, the V gene TRBV7-2; 7 nucleotides line up with TRBD2. The CDR3 loop spans 16 amino acids. Trimming removed 3 bases from V and 4 bases from J; junction bases left unmatched: 8. The germline V gene encodes CDR1 SGHTA and CDR2 FQGNSA. In DNA, the CDR3 is TGTGCCAGCAGCTTTTGGGGGAGGGGCTCCACCGGGGAGCTGTTTTTT. Residues: CASSFWGRGSTGELFF.

This chain links TRBV2 with TRBJ1-2, with 7 nucleotides matching TRBD1. Germline trimming cut 1 base from V and 7 bases from J; bases unmatched to any gene: 6. The CDR3 length is 14 residues. Germline lookup yields CDR1 SNHLY and CDR2 FYNNEI. The CDR3 DNA reads as TGTGCCAGCAGTGAAGGGCGTGACAGGGCTGGCTACACCTTC. This gives the protein CASSEGRDRAGYTF.

The chain has TRBV6-1 and TRBJ2-3, with 7 bases lining up with TRBD2. J lost 5 bases, V lost 6 bases, and 5 bases had no gene match. The CDR3 consists of 13 residues. In germline, CDR1 is MNHNS, CDR2 SASEGT. The CDR3: CASRPPSGDTQYF. CDR3 DNA: TGTGCCAGCAGACCCCCTAGCGGAGATACGCAGTATTTT.

The chain links TRBV6-6 to TRBJ1-5; 9 bases match TRBD1. The V gene end was trimmed by 6 bases and the J gene end by 5 bases; junction bases not matched to a gene: 8. This CDR3 has 15 residues. Germline lookup yields CDR1 MNHNY and CDR2 SVGAGI (reference sequence). The CDR3 region is CASSTRGQGDQPQHF. The CDR3 coding sequence is TGTGCCAGCAGCACTCGGGGACAGGGCGATCAGCCCCAGCATTTT.

The chain combines TRBV19 with TRBJ2-5; possibly TRBD2 for D (5 bases). From germline, CDR1 is LNHDA and CDR2 SQIVND (reference sequence). This CDR3 is built from 15 residues. V lost 6 bases and J 9 bases, leaving 23 bases between the germline ends. The CDR3 sequence is CASRNSAERQFPQYF. The CDR3 nucleotides are TGTGCCAGTAGGAACTCCGCCGAGCGGCAGTTCCCCCAGTACTTC.

CDR3 nucleotide sequence: TGTGCCAGCAGCCTACGGGAGGGCGCTACCTACGAGCAGTACTTC. This sequence encodes CASSLREGATYEQYF. This chain links TRBV7-2 with TRBJ2-7; 8 bases line up with TRBD2. CDR3 length: 15 residues. V shed 5 bases and J 2 bases; nucleotides not matched to a gene: 8. Germline CDR1 is SGHTA and CDR2 is FQGNSA. The whole variable domain, remainder taken from reference TRBV7-2 and TRBJ2-7, is GAGVSQSPSNKVTEKGKDVELRCDPISGHTALYWYRQSLGQGLEFLIYFQGNSAPDKSGLPSDRFSAERTGGSVSTLTIQRTQQEDSAVYLCASSLREGATYEQYFGPGTRLTVT.

This CDR3 reads CASSRDPGGISGELFF. The CDR3 DNA sequence: TGTGCCAGCAGCAGAGACCCAGGGGGGATCTCCGGGGAGCTGTTTTTT. V and J are TRBV7-2 and TRBJ2-2; weak D call: TRBD1 (7 bases). The CDR3 extends over 16 amino acids. The V and J ends lost 5 bases and 6 bases respectively, with 19 bases between them. The germline gives CDR1 SGHTA, CDR2 FQGNSA.

The chain joins TRBV28 to TRBJ2-5; 10 bases line up with TRBD2. V lost 8 bases and J lost 14; bases outside the gene matches: 11. The CDR3 runs 12 residues. Germline CDR1 and CDR2: MDHEN and SYDVKM. The CDR3 protein is CASRKPTSGPYF. Written as DNA, the CDR3 is TGTGCCAGCCGGAAACCGACTAGCGGGCCTTACTTC.

This clone is termed medium-sized. This chain uses TRBV10-3 with TRBJ1-6; tentative D call: TRBD1 (6 bases). The CDR3 consists of 14 residues. Germline V lookup: CDR1 ENHRY, CDR2 SYGVKD. V was clipped by 8 bases and J by 8 bases, with 16 bases between them. CDR3 bases: TGTGCCATCGGATCAGGGGCTTATGATTCACCCCTCCACTTT. As protein: CAIGSGAYDSPLHF.